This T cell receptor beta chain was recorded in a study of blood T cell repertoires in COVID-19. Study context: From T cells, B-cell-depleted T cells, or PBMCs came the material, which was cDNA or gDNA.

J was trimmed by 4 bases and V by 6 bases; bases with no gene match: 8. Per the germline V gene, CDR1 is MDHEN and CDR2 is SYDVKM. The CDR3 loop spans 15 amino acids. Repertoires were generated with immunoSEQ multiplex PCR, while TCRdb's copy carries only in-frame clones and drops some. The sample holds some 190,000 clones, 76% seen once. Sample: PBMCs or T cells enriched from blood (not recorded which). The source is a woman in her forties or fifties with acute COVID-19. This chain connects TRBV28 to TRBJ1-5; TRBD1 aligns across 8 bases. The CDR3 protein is CASSPGQGVNQPQHF. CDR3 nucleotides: TGTGCCAGCAGCCCTGGACAGGGAGTGAATCAGCCCCAGCATTTT.